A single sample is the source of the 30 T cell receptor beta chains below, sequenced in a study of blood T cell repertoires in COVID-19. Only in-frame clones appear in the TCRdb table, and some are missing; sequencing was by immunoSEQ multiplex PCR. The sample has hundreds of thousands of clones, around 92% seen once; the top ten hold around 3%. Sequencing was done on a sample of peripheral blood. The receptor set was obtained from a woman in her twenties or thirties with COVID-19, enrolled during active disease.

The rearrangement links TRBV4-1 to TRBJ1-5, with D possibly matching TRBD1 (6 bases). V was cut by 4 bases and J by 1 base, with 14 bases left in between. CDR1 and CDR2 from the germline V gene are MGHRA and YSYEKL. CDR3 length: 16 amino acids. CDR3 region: CASSRGTPLSNQPQHF. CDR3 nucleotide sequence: TGCGCCAGCAGCCGGGGGACACCTTTAAGCAATCAGCCCCAGCATTTT.

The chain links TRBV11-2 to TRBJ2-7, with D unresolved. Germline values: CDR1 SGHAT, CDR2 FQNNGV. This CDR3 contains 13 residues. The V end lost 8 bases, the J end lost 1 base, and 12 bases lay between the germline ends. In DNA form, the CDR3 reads TGTGCCAGCGGAAACGGAGTATCCTACGAGCAGTACTTC. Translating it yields CASGNGVSYEQYF.

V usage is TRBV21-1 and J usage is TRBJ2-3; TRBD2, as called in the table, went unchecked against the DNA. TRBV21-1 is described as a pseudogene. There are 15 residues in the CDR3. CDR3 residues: CASSLTSGGTDTQYF. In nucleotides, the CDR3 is TGTGCCAGCAGTTTGACTAGCGGGGGTACTGATACGCAGTATTTT.

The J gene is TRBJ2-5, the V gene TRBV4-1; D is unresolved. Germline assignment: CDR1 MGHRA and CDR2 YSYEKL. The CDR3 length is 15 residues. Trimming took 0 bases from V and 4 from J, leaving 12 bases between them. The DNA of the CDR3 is TGCGCCAGCAGCCAAGATGTCAGGCTTGGAGAGACCCAGTACTTC. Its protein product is CASSQDVRLGETQYF.

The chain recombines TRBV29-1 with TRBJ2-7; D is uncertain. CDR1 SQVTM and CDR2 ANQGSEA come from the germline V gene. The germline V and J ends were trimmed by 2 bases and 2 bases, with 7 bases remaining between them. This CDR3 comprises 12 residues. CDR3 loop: CSVENQAYEQYF. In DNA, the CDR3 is TGCAGCGTTGAAAACCAGGCCTACGAGCAGTACTTC.

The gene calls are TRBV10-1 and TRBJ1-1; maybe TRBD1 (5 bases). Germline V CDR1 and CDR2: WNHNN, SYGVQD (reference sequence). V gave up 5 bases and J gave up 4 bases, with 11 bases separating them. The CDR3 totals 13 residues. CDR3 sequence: CASSSVGGTEAFF. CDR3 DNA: TGCGCCAGCAGTTCCGTCGGGGGCACTGAAGCTTTCTTT.

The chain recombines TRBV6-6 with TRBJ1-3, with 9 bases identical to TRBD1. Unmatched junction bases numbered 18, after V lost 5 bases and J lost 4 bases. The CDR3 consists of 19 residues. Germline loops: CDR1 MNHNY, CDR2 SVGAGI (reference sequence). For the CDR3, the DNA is TGTGCCAGCAGTCGGGGCAGATGGGGACAGGGAAAATCCGGAAACACCATATATTTT. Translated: CASSRGRWGQGKSGNTIYF.

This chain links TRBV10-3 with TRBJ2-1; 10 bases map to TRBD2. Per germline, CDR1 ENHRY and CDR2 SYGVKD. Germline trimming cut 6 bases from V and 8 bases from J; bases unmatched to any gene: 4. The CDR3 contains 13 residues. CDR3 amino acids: CAIRPGLADEQFF. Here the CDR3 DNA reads TGTGCCATCAGACCCGGACTAGCGGATGAGCAGTTCTTC.

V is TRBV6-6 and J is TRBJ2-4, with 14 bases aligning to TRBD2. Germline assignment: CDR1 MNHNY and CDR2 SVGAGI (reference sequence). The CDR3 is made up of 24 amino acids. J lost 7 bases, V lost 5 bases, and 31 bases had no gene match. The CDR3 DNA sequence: TGTGCCAGCAGTCCTCGACCTCTGACCTACCTCAAACCGGGACTAGCGGGAGATCGGAACATTCAGTACTTC. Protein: CASSPRPLTYLKPGLAGDRNIQYF.

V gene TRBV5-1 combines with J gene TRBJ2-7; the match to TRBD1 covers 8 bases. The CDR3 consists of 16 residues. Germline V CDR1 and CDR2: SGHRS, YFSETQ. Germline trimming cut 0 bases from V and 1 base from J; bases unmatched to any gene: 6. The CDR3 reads CASSLGGQDESYEQYF. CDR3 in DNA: TGCGCCAGCAGCTTGGGGGGACAGGATGAATCCTACGAGCAGTACTTC.

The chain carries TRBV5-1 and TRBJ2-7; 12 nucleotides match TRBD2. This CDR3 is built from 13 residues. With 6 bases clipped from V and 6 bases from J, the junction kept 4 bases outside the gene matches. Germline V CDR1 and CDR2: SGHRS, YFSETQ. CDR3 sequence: CASTGTSGCEQYV. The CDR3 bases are TGCGCCAGCACCGGGACTAGCGGGTGCGAGCAGTACGTC.

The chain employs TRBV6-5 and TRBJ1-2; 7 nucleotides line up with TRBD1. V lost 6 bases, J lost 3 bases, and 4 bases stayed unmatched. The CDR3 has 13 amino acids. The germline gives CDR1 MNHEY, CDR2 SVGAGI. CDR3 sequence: CASSVDRDYGYTF. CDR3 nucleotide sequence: TGTGCCAGCAGCGTCGACAGGGACTATGGCTACACCTTC.

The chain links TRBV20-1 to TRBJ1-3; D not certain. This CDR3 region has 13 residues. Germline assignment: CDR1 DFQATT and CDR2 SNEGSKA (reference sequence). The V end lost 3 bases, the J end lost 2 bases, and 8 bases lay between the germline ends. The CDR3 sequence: CSASVQAGNTIYF. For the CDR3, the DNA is TGCAGTGCTAGTGTCCAGGCTGGAAACACCATATATTTT.

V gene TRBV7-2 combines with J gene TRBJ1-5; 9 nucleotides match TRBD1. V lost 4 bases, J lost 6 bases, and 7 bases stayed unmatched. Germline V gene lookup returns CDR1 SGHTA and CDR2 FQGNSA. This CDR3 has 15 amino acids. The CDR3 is CASSSQGQGIQPQHF. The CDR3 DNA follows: TGTGCCAGCAGCTCCCAGGGACAGGGAATTCAGCCCCAGCATTTT.

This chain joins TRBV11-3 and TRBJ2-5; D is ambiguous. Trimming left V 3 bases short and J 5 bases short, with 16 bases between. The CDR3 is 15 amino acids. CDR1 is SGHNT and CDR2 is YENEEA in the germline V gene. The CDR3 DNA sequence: TGTGCCAGCAGCTTCCACGATGAGATCGGGGAGACCCAGTACTTC. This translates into CASSFHDEIGETQYF.

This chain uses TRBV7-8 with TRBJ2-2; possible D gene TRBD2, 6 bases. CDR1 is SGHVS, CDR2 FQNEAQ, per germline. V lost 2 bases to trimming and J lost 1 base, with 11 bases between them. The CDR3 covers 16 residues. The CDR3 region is CASSLSVGGNTGELFF. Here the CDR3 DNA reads TGTGCCAGCAGCTTATCGGTGGGGGGGAACACCGGGGAGCTGTTTTTT.

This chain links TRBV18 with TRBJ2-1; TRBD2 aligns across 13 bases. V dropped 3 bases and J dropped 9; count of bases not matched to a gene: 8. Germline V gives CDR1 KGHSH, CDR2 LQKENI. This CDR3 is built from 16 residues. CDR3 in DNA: TGTGCCAGCTCACCCGGACTAGCGGGAGCGTGGGGTGAGCAGTTCTTC. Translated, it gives CASSPGLAGAWGEQFF.

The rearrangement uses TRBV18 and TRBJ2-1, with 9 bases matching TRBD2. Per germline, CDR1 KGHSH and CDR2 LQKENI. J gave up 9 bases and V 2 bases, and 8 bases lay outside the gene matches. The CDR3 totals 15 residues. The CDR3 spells CASSPEVLAGVEQFF. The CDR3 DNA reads TGTGCCAGCTCACCAGAGGTCTTAGCGGGGGTTGAGCAGTTCTTC. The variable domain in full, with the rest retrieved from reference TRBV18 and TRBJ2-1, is NAGVMQNPRHLVRRRGQEARLRCSPMKGHSHVYWYRQLPEEGLKFMVYLQKENIIDESGMPKERFSAEFPKEGPSILRIQQVVRGDSAAYFCASSPEVLAGVEQFFGPGTRLTVL.

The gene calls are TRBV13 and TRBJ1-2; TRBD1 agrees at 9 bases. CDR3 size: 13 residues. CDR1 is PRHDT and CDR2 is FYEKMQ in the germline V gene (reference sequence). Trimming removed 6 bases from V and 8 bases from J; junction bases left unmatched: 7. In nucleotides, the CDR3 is TGTGCCAGCAGTTGGGGACAGGGAGGAGGCTACACCTTC. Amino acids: CASSWGQGGGYTF.

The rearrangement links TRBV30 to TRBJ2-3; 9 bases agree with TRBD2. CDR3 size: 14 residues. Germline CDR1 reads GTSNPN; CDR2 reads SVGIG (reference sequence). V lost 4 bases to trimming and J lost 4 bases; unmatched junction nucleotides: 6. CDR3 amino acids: CAWKVAGVSDTQYF. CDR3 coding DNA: TGTGCCTGGAAGGTAGCGGGAGTCTCAGATACGCAGTATTTT.

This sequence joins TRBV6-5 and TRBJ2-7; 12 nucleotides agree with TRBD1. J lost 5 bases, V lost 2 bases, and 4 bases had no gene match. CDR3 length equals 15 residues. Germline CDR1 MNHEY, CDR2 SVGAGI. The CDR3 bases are TGTGCCAGCAGTTACACCGGGACAGGGGGCAACGAGCAGTACTTC. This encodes CASSYTGTGGNEQYF.

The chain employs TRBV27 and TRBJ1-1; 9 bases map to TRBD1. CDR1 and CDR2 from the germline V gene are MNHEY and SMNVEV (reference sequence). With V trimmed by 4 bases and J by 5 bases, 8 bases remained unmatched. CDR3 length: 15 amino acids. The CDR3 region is CASSSKGTGRTEAFF. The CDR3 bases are TGTGCCAGCAGTTCAAAGGGGACAGGGAGGACTGAAGCTTTCTTT.

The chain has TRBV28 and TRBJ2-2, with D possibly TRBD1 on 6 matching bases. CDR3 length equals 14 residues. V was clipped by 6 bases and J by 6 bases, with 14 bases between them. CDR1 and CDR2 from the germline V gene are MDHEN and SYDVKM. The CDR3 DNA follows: TGTGCCAGCAGGAGTGAGACAGGAGCCGGGGAGCTGTTTTTT. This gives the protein CASRSETGAGELFF.

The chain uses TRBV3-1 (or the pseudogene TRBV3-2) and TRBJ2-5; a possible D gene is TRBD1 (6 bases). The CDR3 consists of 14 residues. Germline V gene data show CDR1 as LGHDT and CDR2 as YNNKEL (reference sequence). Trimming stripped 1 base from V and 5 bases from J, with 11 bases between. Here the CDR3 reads CASSQGTGMETQYF. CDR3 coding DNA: TGTGCCAGCAGCCAAGGTACAGGGATGGAGACCCAGTACTTC.

CDR3 DNA sequence: TGTGCCAGCAGTTTGGCTAATTCACCCCTCCACTTT. Protein sequence: CASSLANSPLHF. The chain combines TRBV12-3 or TRBV12-4 with TRBJ1-6; no clear D. V shed 3 bases and J shed 6 bases, with 3 bases lying between them. The length of the CDR3 is 12 residues.

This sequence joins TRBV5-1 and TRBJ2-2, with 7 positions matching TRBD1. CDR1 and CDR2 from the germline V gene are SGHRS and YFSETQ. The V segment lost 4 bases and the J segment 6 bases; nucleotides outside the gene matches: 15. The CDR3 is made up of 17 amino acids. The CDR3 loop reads CASSLFAGTDSSGELFF. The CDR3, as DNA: TGCGCCAGCAGCCTGTTCGCAGGGACAGATTCTTCCGGGGAGCTGTTTTTT.

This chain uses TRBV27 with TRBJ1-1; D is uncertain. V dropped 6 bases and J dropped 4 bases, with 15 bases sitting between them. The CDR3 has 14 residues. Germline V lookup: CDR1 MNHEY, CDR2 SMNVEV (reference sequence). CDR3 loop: CASSRRSPGTEAFF. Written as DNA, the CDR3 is TGTGCCAGCAGCCGTCGGAGTCCGGGCACTGAAGCTTTCTTT.

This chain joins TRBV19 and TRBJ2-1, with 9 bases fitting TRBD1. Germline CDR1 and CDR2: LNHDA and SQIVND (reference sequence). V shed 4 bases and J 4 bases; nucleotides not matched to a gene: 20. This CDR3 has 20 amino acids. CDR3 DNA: TGTGCCAGTAGTAATCAACAGGGGGCCGTTGCCCCGGGGCATTACAATGAGCAGTTCTTC. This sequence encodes CASSNQQGAVAPGHYNEQFF.

CDR3 sequence reads: CASSAVGGDTEAFF. The CDR3 coding sequence is TGTGCCAGCAGCGCTGTCGGGGGAGACACTGAAGCTTTCTTT. The V and J genes are TRBV7-9 and TRBJ1-1; D is perhaps TRBD1 (5 bases). Germline V gives CDR1 SEHNR, CDR2 FQNEAQ (reference sequence). V was pared by 5 bases and J by 3 bases, with 13 bases between. CDR3 length equals 14 residues. The whole variable domain, filled in from reference TRBV7-9 and TRBJ1-1, reads DTGVSQNPRHKITKRGQNVTFRCDPISEHNRLYWYRQTLGQGPEFLTYFQNEAQLEKSRLLSDRFSAERPKGSFSTLEIQRTEQGDSAMYLCASSAVGGDTEAFFGQGTRLTVV.

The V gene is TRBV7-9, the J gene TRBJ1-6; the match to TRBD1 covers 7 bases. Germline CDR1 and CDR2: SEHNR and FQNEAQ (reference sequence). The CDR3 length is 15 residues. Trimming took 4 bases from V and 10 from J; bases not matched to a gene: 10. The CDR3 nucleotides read TGTGCCAGCAGCTCAAGGACAGGAGGGCCCTCACCCCTCCACTTT. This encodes CASSSRTGGPSPLHF.